The present entry profiles one T cell receptor beta chain with its context. Its antigen is not identified. The CDR3 is 15 residues long. The germline gives CDR1 SGDLS, CDR2 YYNGEE. Between the trimmed V and J ends, which lost 2 bases and 7 bases, there was a span of 18 bases. The data were obtained in a study of cytomegalovirus exposure and HLA in healthy donors. Study background: The roughly 130 validation repertoires used the same platform as the roughly 700 first-cohort repertoires (as reported by a later analysis).

The donors were part of the validation cohort of 100 to 150 subjects. That cohort was separate from the first cohort, which comprised fewer than 800 subjects. Study outcomes and limitations: TCR beta chains numbering more than 150 were designated cytomegalovirus-associated. Rarity marked most TCR sequences, yet some public TCRs occurred in many donors.

The protocol was immunoSEQ multiplex PCR, while the TCRdb copy is restricted to in-frame clones and leaves out a portion. The table includes fewer than 80,000 clones, over 90% detected once. The sequenced sample was PBMCs. The origin of this receptor is a woman between 18 and 30 years old in good health and CMV-seropositive. The rearrangement uses TRBV9 and TRBJ1-2; no reliable D call. The CDR3 DNA is TGTGCCAGCAGCGTCGAGGGCACGGGAGCAAGTGGCTACACCTTC. This codes for CASSVEGTGASGYTF.